This T cell receptor (beta chain) comes out of a study of blood T cell repertoires in COVID-19. Study overall: Samples taken during acute and convalescent COVID-19 were collected in the United States, Italy and Spain.

Original methodology: Estimation of nucleated cell counts was performed using reference gene primer amplification. Sequencing was performed with immunoSEQ multiplex PCR; in TCRdb, only in-frame clones are kept and a portion is missing. V and J calls plus clone size are reproduced from that table; the DNA served to infer D and trimming. The table lists roughly 440,000 clones, approximately 90% of them singletons, with around 12% in the top ten. Seattle-derived patients entered the study during active infection and were followed longitudinally. Sequenced sample: peripheral blood. The sequence was obtained from a woman between 50 and 59 years old with COVID-19, enrolled during active disease.

In DNA form, the CDR3 reads TGTGCCAGCAGTGGGCACACTGAAGCTTTCTTT. Its translation: CASSGHTEAFF. The chain carries TRBV27 and TRBJ1-1; D gene ambiguous. The CDR3 is 11 residues long. Trimming took 5 bases from V and 3 from J, leaving 4 bases between them. The V gene's germline CDR1 is MNHEY and CDR2 SMNVEV (reference sequence).